The rows below give T cell receptor beta chains drawn from one sample of a study of blood T cells in healthy people across ages. TCRdb processed the 5' RACE reads anew with MiXCR; each CDR3 protein has one entry. The sample consists of about 1.1 million distinct CDR3 sequences, approximately 38% of them appearing once. Sample: blood. The receptor source for this set is a man aged 18 to 30 in good health. Both conserved end residues are part of each CDR3. Fields, in order: V gene, D gene, clone size, J gene, CDR3 DNA, CDR3 protein. A D gene is named only where the DNA matches it firmly. Rows give clone size only sometimes, using once, few, many, or a class for an expanded clone.

v_call: TRBV12-3/TRBV12-4; d_call: TRBD2; clone_size: few; j_call: TRBJ2-3; cdr3_nt: TGTGCCAGCAGTTTAGCGATGACTAGCTCTAGCACAGATACGCAGTATTTT; cdr3_aa: CASSLAMTSSSTDTQYF
v_call: TRBV10-3; d_call: -; clone_size: -; j_call: TRBJ2-7; cdr3_nt: TGTGCCATCAGTGAGTCGCTAGCGCCCCCCGAGCAGTACTTC; cdr3_aa: CAISESLAPPEQYF
v_call: TRBV4-2; d_call: TRBD1; clone_size: many; j_call: TRBJ1-2; cdr3_nt: TGTGCCAGCAGCCAAGTAAGGTCGACAGGGGGTAACGCGTATGGCTACACCTTC; cdr3_aa: CASSQVRSTGGNAYGYTF
v_call: TRBV3-1; d_call: -; clone_size: -; j_call: TRBJ1-4; cdr3_nt: TGTGCCAGCAGCCTAGGGTTGGCGCAACTGTTTTTT; cdr3_aa: CASSLGLAQLFF
v_call: TRBV9; d_call: -; clone_size: -; j_call: TRBJ2-1; cdr3_nt: TGTGCCAGCAGCGTAGGGGGGGCCCAGGACAATGAGCAGTTCTTC; cdr3_aa: CASSVGGAQDNEQFF
v_call: TRBV6-6; d_call: TRBD1; clone_size: -; j_call: TRBJ2-7; cdr3_nt: TGTGCCAGCAGTTACGCGATCCGGGACAGCCATACCTACGAGCAGTACTTC; cdr3_aa: CASSYAIRDSHTYEQYF
v_call: TRBV12-3/TRBV12-4; d_call: -; clone_size: many; j_call: TRBJ2-3; cdr3_nt: TGTGCCAGCAGTTCCGTGGGCACAGATACGCAGTATTTT; cdr3_aa: CASSSVGTDTQYF
v_call: TRBV21-1; d_call: -; clone_size: -; j_call: TRBJ2-7; cdr3_nt: TGTGCCAGCAGCCTCCCCGCTTTGGCAGGGGTGAGGTACGAGCAGTACTTC; cdr3_aa: CASSLPALAGVRYEQYF
v_call: TRBV2; d_call: -; clone_size: -; j_call: TRBJ2-5; cdr3_nt: TGTGCCAGCAGTGGGGCCCGGCGGAATGAGCAGTACTTC; cdr3_aa: CASSGARRNEQYF
v_call: TRBV27; d_call: -; clone_size: -; j_call: TRBJ2-1; cdr3_nt: TGTGCCAGCAGTCGACTGGATAACTACAATGAGCAGTTCTTC; cdr3_aa: CASSRLDNYNEQFF
v_call: TRBV27; d_call: -; clone_size: -; j_call: TRBJ1-2; cdr3_nt: TGTGCCAGCAGACTAGGGGGGGCAGCCCGAGCTAACTATGGCTACACCTTC; cdr3_aa: CASRLGGAARANYGYTF
v_call: TRBV11-1; d_call: -; clone_size: -; j_call: TRBJ2-5; cdr3_nt: TGTGCCAGCAGCTCAGGACAGCCGGAAGAGACCCAGTACTTC; cdr3_aa: CASSSGQPEETQYF
v_call: TRBV7-8; d_call: -; clone_size: -; j_call: TRBJ1-1; cdr3_nt: TGTGCCAGCACCATAGGGGGGAGGGCTGAAGCTTTCTTT; cdr3_aa: CASTIGGRAEAFF
v_call: TRBV10-3; d_call: -; clone_size: -; j_call: TRBJ1-2; cdr3_nt: TGTGCCATCAGTGCGTCGATGGGGGCGCAGGGCTACACCTTC; cdr3_aa: CAISASMGAQGYTF
v_call: TRBV7-2; d_call: -; clone_size: few; j_call: TRBJ1-5; cdr3_nt: TGTGCCACCGCCGGGGTAGGCAATCAGCCCCAGCATTTT; cdr3_aa: CATAGVGNQPQHF
v_call: TRBV7-2; d_call: -; clone_size: many; j_call: TRBJ2-3; cdr3_nt: TGTGCCAGCAGCTACACAGATACGCAGTATTTT; cdr3_aa: CASSYTDTQYF
v_call: TRBV20-1; d_call: TRBD1; clone_size: few; j_call: TRBJ1-2; cdr3_nt: TGCAGTGCTCGACAGGGTACCTATGGCTACACCTTC; cdr3_aa: CSARQGTYGYTF
v_call: TRBV5-1; d_call: TRBD1; clone_size: few; j_call: TRBJ1-1; cdr3_nt: TGTGCCAGCAGCGTGGGACAGGGGCGTACTGAAGCTTTCTTT; cdr3_aa: CASSVGQGRTEAFF
v_call: TRBV24-1; d_call: -; clone_size: -; j_call: TRBJ2-3; cdr3_nt: TGTGCCACCCAATCAGGGAGAAGCACAGATACGCAGTATTTT; cdr3_aa: CATQSGRSTDTQYF
v_call: TRBV10-3; d_call: -; clone_size: -; j_call: TRBJ1-2; cdr3_nt: TGTGCCATCAGTGAGCAAGGGGAGAGGAATGGCTACACCTTC; cdr3_aa: CAISEQGERNGYTF
v_call: TRBV20-1; d_call: TRBD1; clone_size: -; j_call: TRBJ2-2; cdr3_nt: TGCAGTGCTAGCGCCGGGACAGTTGGAACCGGGGAGCTGTTTTTT; cdr3_aa: CSASAGTVGTGELFF
v_call: TRBV9; d_call: -; clone_size: few; j_call: TRBJ2-7; cdr3_nt: TGTGCCAGCAGCCCAAGACCCCCCTACAATGAGCAGTACTTC; cdr3_aa: CASSPRPPYNEQYF
v_call: TRBV6-5; d_call: -; clone_size: -; j_call: TRBJ2-1; cdr3_nt: TGTGCCAGCAGTTCCGGACTGGTCGATGAGCAGTTCTTC; cdr3_aa: CASSSGLVDEQFF
v_call: TRBV29-1; d_call: TRBD2; clone_size: -; j_call: TRBJ2-1; cdr3_nt: TGCAGCGTGAGCGGGAGTCGATCCTACAATGAGCAGTTCTTC; cdr3_aa: CSVSGSRSYNEQFF
v_call: TRBV30; d_call: -; clone_size: -; j_call: TRBJ1-4; cdr3_nt: TGTGCCTGGAGTGTTTTGGTCGGCAGGACGGCTAATGAAAAACTGTTTTTT; cdr3_aa: CAWSVLVGRTANEKLFF
v_call: TRBV7-9; d_call: -; clone_size: many; j_call: TRBJ2-2; cdr3_nt: TGTGCCAGCAGCTTAGTCCCCGGGGAGCTGTTTTTT; cdr3_aa: CASSLVPGELFF
v_call: TRBV20-1; d_call: -; clone_size: -; j_call: TRBJ1-2; cdr3_nt: TGCAGTGCTAGACAGATCTATGGCTACACCTTC; cdr3_aa: CSARQIYGYTF
v_call: TRBV9; d_call: TRBD2; clone_size: -; j_call: TRBJ2-7; cdr3_nt: TGTGCCAGCAGCGTAGGTCCGGCTAGCGGGGGGAGTTACTACGAGCAGTACTTC; cdr3_aa: CASSVGPASGGSYYEQYF
v_call: TRBV7-9; d_call: -; clone_size: -; j_call: TRBJ1-6; cdr3_nt: TGTGCCAGCAGCTTAGCACCGAAAGATTCACCCCTCCACTTT; cdr3_aa: CASSLAPKDSPLHF
v_call: TRBV6-6; d_call: TRBD2; clone_size: few; j_call: TRBJ2-5; cdr3_nt: TGTGCCAGCCGCCGGGGGGGCTTACAAGAGACCCAGTACTTC; cdr3_aa: CASRRGGLQETQYF